This T cell receptor beta chain emerged from a study of cytomegalovirus exposure and HLA in healthy donors. Study-level information: Roughly 180 million T cells yielded 110 million or so unique TCR beta sequences in earlier analysis. Membership in the Caucasian-associated ancestry cluster was found for 75% to 90% of around 380 genotyped donors.

Regarding this clone: As yet, its antigen is unknown.

Study outcomes and limitations: For TCR beta chains, V- and J-gene trimming was later linked to a missense DCLRE1C variant.

PCR involved 60 Vbeta and 13 Jbeta primers. Profiling relied on immunoSEQ multiplex PCR, and the TCRdb table lists in-frame clones only, not all of them. The sample contains around 150,000 clones, roughly two thirds of which appear only once. Per the germline V gene, CDR1 is SGDLS and CDR2 is YYNGEE. This CDR3 has 15 residues. Trimming took off 1 base at V and 3 bases at J, with 10 bases between the two ends. The study sampled nominally healthy donors, though unrecorded immune exposures were likely. The TCR originated in a woman in her twenties or thirties in good health and CMV-seronegative. The sequenced sample was PBMCs. The rearrangement joins TRBV9 to TRBJ2-2, with D perhaps TRBD2 (6 bases). The CDR3 nucleotides are TGTGCCAGCAGCGTATACGGGACTTACACCGGGGAGCTGTTTTTT. The encoded protein is CASSVYGTYTGELFF.